The clone carrying this T cell receptor beta chain was seen a handful of times. TCRdb independently ran MiXCR on the RT-PCR reads; one entry per CDR3 protein. The data show fewer than 800,000 distinct CDR3 sequences, approximately 15% seen once. The CDR3 is made up of 14 amino acids. Germline trimming cut 4 bases from V and 6 bases from J; bases unmatched to any gene: 3. Germline V gene sequence: CDR1 SGHDN, CDR2 FVKESK. This TCR came from a female donor in good health, serving as a healthy control. Sequencing was done on a sample of memory CD4+ T cells from blood. This chain uses TRBV14 with TRBJ2-2; TRBD2 matches at 9 bases. The CDR3 sequence is CASSRGLASGELFF. CDR3 bases: TGTGCCAGCAGCCGGGGACTAGCCTCCGGGGAGCTGTTTTTT.